The rows below give T cell receptor beta chains drawn from one sample of a study of T cell repertoires in aging, cancer and after chemotherapy. TCRdb reanalysed the multiplex PCR reads using MiXCR and keeps one entry per CDR3 protein. The table has about 1,300 distinct CDR3 sequences, around a quarter seen once; the top ten hold 29%. The sequenced sample was blood. All receptors come from a human donor with a solid tumor. The donor label of this sample is uncertain. Both conserved end residues are part of each CDR3. A D gene is named only where the DNA matches it firmly. Not every row has a clone size; where given, it reads once, few, many or a size class.

d_gene	abundance	j_gene	v_gene	CDR3aa	CDR3nt
.	few	TRBJ1-1	TRBV6-1	CASSEWRGTRTEAFF	TGTGCCAGCAGTGAATGGCGAGGGACGAGGACTGAAGCTTTCTTT
.	medium-sized	TRBJ2-1	TRBV30	CAWSVRNEQFF	TGTGCCTGGAGTGTTCGTAATGAGCAGTTCTTC
.	large	TRBJ1-1	TRBV30	CAWSVGTLEAFF	TGTGCCTGGAGTGTAGGGACACTTGAAGCTTTCTTT
TRBD1	hyperexpanded	TRBJ2-7	TRBV19	CASSIGQGREQYF	TGTGCCAGTAGTATCGGACAGGGGAGGGAGCAGTACTTC
TRBD1	.	TRBJ2-1	TRBV20-1	CSARDQGAGGHRNEQFF	TGCAGTGCTAGAGATCAAGGGGCAGGGGGCCATCGAAATGAGCAGTTCTTC
.	.	TRBJ2-7	TRBV21-1	CASSRGDTSYEQYF	TGTGCCAGCAGCAGGGGGGACACGTCCTACGAGCAGTACTTC
TRBD1	.	TRBJ2-7	TRBV6-5	CARPGQGREQYF	TGTGCCAGACCGGGACAGGGGAGGGAGCAGTACTTC
TRBD1	.	TRBJ2-3	TRBV5-1	CASSLGGGRTDTQYF	TGCGCCAGCAGCTTGGGAGGGGGCCGTACAGATACGCAGTATTTT
.	few	TRBJ2-2	TRBV6-5	CASKRPGMNTGELFF	TGTGCCAGCAAAAGGCCGGGCATGAACACCGGGGAGCTGTTTTTT
.	few	TRBJ2-1	TRBV6-1	CASSGPEGRREQFF	TGTGCCAGCAGTGGGCCTGAGGGTCGGCGCGAGCAGTTCTTC
TRBD2	.	TRBJ2-2	TRBV20-1	CSARAGGHNNAELFF	TGCAGTGCTCGAGCGGGAGGACACAACAACGCGGAGCTGTTTTTT
TRBD1	few	TRBJ1-5	TRBV7-2	CASSLVGTGDQPQHF	TGTGCCAGCAGCTTAGTCGGGACAGGGGATCAGCCCCAGCATTTT
.	.	TRBJ1-1	TRBV20-1	CSATSGLEMNTEAFF	TGCAGTGCTACTTCAGGGTTGGAAATGAACACTGAAGCTTTCTTT
TRBD2	few	TRBJ2-1	TRBV12-3/TRBV12-4	CASSLEGTSGHWFF	TGTGCCAGCAGTTTAGAGGGGACTAGCGGGCACTGGTTCTTC
.	few	TRBJ2-3	TRBV12-3/TRBV12-4	CASTSGQGTTLTQYF	TGTGCCAGCACCTCGGGCCAGGGGACCACGCTTACGCAGTATTTT
.	.	TRBJ2-2	TRBV5-6	CASSFMVRDGNTGELFF	TGTGCCAGCAGCTTTATGGTTAGGGACGGAAACACCGGGGAGCTGTTTTTT
.	large	TRBJ1-1	TRBV30	CAWRWNTEAFF	TGTGCCTGGAGGTGGAACACTGAAGCTTTCTTT
.	.	TRBJ1-5	TRBV6-6	CASSDIRVGQPQHF	TGTGCCAGCAGTGACATCAGGGTAGGTCAGCCCCAGCATTTT
TRBD1	once	TRBJ2-3	TRBV12-3/TRBV12-4	CASSGRGQGVTDTQYF	TGTGCCAGCAGTGGCAGGGGACAGGGCGTCACAGATACGCAGTATTTT
TRBD2	.	TRBJ2-5	TRBV6-1	CASSTLAGGQETQYF	TGTGCCAGCAGTACCCTAGCGGGGGGGCAGGAGACCCAGTACTTC
TRBD1	few	TRBJ2-7	TRBV5-1	CASSSWDSTSEQYF	TGCGCCAGCAGCTCGTGGGACAGCACCTCCGAGCAGTACTTC
TRBD1	few	TRBJ1-5	TRBV6-1	CASSHGTAPDQPQHF	TGTGCCAGCAGTCATGGGACAGCCCCGGATCAGCCCCAGCATTTT
.	.	TRBJ2-1	TRBV7-9	CASSLGGFSYNEQFF	TGTGCCAGCAGCTTAGGTGGGTTCTCCTACAATGAGCAGTTCTTC
TRBD2	.	TRBJ2-3	TRBV19	CASSIETSGTSTDTQYF	TGTGCCAGTAGTATCGAGACTAGCGGGACCAGCACAGATACGCAGTATTTT
.	few	TRBJ1-1	TRBV6-6	CASSDSRGLYTEAFF	TGTGCCAGCAGCGATTCCAGGGGATTGTATACTGAAGCTTTCTTT
TRBD1	.	TRBJ1-1	TRBV10-3	CAISGQGTEAFF	TGTGCCATCAGTGGACAGGGAACTGAAGCTTTCTTT
TRBD1	.	TRBJ2-5	TRBV6-5	CASRRDRGPQETQYF	TGTGCCAGCAGGAGGGACAGGGGGCCCCAAGAGACCCAGTACTTC
TRBD2	few	TRBJ2-6	TRBV6-2/TRBV6-3	CASSPRAGGPVSGANVLTF	TGTGCCAGCAGTCCTCGAGCGGGGGGGCCCGTTAGTGGGGCCAACGTCCTGACTTTC
.	.	TRBJ2-3	TRBV27	CASSPRTGTDTQYF	TGTGCCAGCAGTCCTAGGACAGGCACAGATACGCAGTATTTT
.	large	TRBJ2-1	TRBV29-1	CSVEDPPEQFF	TGCAGCGTTGAAGACCCCCCTGAGCAGTTCTTC
TRBD2	large	TRBJ2-7	TRBV30	CAWYLNSGRTYF	TGTGCCTGGTACCTCAATAGCGGGAGGACGTACTTC
.	large	TRBJ1-6	TRBV6-5	CASSYSGYSPLHF	TGTGCCAGCAGTTACTCGGGTTATTCACCCCTCCACTTT
.	.	TRBJ2-2	TRBV6-2/TRBV6-3	CASKGVNTGELFF	TGTGCCAGCAAGGGAGTCAACACCGGGGAGCTGTTTTTT
.	.	TRBJ2-5	TRBV21-1	CASSKARLQETQYF	TGTGCCAGCAGCAAAGCTCGGTTACAAGAGACCCAGTACTTC
.	.	TRBJ1-6	TRBV5-1	CASSLHGGNSPLHF	TGCGCCAGCAGCTTGCATGGAGGTAATTCACCCCTCCACTTT
TRBD1	few	TRBJ1-1	TRBV24-1	CATSDPDRDTEAFF	TGTGCCACCAGTGATCCTGACAGGGACACTGAAGCTTTCTTT
TRBD1	.	TRBJ1-5	TRBV19	CASSIAGTGEWVQPQHF	TGTGCCAGTAGTATAGCGGGAACAGGGGAATGGGTCCAGCCCCAGCATTTT
.	few	TRBJ1-1	TRBV20-1	CSARVDREMNTEAFF	TGCAGTGCTAGAGTGGACAGAGAAATGAACACTGAAGCTTTCTTT
.	few	TRBJ2-7	TRBV7-2	CASSQRQGLKQYF	TGTGCCAGCAGCCAAAGACAAGGGCTCAAGCAGTACTTC
.	.	TRBJ2-6	TRBV20-1	CSARVGGPLELLTF	TGCAGTGCTAGAGTTGGAGGCCCCTTGGAATTGCTGACTTTC
.	.	TRBJ1-3	TRBV19	CASSKYLPGTSGNTIYF	TGTGCCAGTAGTAAGTACTTACCGGGAACCTCTGGAAACACCATATATTTT
TRBD2	.	TRBJ2-1	TRBV19	CASSILSGGYNEQFF	TGTGCCAGTAGTATATTAAGCGGGGGTTACAATGAGCAGTTCTTC
.	few	TRBJ1-1	TRBV19	CASSTSPPQAFF	TGTGCCAGTAGTACCTCACCGCCCCAAGCTTTCTTT
.	few	TRBJ1-2	TRBV10-3	CAISGRGNYGYTF	TGTGCCATCAGTGGTAGAGGAAACTATGGCTACACCTTC
TRBD2	.	TRBJ2-5	TRBV30	CAWSVRVAGGRGETQYF	TGTGCCTGGAGTGTGAGGGTAGCGGGGGGTAGAGGGGAGACCCAGTACTTC
.	.	TRBJ2-5	TRBV6-6	CASSYADRARETQYF	TGTGCCAGCAGTTACGCCGACAGAGCGAGAGAGACCCAGTACTTC
TRBD1	few	TRBJ2-1	TRBV6-5	CASTGTGKYNEQFF	TGTGCCAGTACCGGGACAGGGAAATACAATGAGCAGTTCTTC
.	.	TRBJ1-1	TRBV18	CASSPSGAGTEAFF	TGTGCCAGCTCACCGTCAGGGGCGGGCACTGAAGCTTTCTTT
.	.	TRBJ1-1	TRBV25-1	CASSELGATEAFF	TGTGCCAGCAGTGAATTAGGGGCCACTGAAGCTTTCTTT
TRBD1	.	TRBJ1-2	TRBV11-2	CASSPGQGYHYGYTF	TGTGCCAGCAGCCCGGGACAGGGCTATCACTATGGCTACACCTTC
TRBD2	.	TRBJ2-5	TRBV20-1	CSAFYGLAGETSQQETQYF	TGCAGTGCCTTCTATGGACTAGCGGGAGAAACCTCCCAGCAAGAGACCCAGTACTTC
TRBD1	few	TRBJ1-1	TRBV5-4	CASSLDGTGGEAFF	TGTGCCAGCAGCTTGGATGGGACAGGTGGAGAAGCTTTCTTT
.	large	TRBJ2-7	TRBV6-5	CASSRPTGPYEQYF	TGTGCCAGCAGCCGCCCGACAGGACCCTACGAGCAGTACTTC
.	.	TRBJ2-3	TRBV5-1	CASSTGTQADTQYF	TGCGCCAGCAGCACCGGGACTCAGGCAGATACGCAGTATTTT
TRBD2	.	TRBJ2-1	TRBV20-1	CSATGSGTYNEQFF	TGCAGTGCTACGGGTAGCGGGACCTACAATGAGCAGTTCTTC
TRBD2	few	TRBJ2-7	TRBV6-1	CASRETGTSDYEQYF	TGTGCCAGCAGGGAAACCGGGACTAGCGACTACGAGCAGTACTTC
TRBD1	.	TRBJ2-7	TRBV20-1	CSAGQVPSEQYF	TGCAGTGCTGGACAGGTGCCGAGCGAGCAGTACTTC